This TCR beta chain originates from a study of control samples from healthy donors and cancer patients. Germline-derived CDR1 and CDR2 are LGHNA and YSLEER. The CDR3 length is 16 residues. J was trimmed by 4 bases and V by 0 bases; bases with no gene match: 3. Libraries were prepared by immunoSEQ multiplex PCR; TCRdb keeps only in-frame clonotypes and omits some of them. The sample yields about 110,000 clones, approximately 90% seen once. Sequenced material: blood. The sequence came from a woman in her late teens or twenties in good health. This chain joins TRBV4-3 and TRBJ1-4; TRBD1 agrees at 9 bases. DNA for the CDR3: TGCGCCAGCAGCCAAGAGGGGACAGGGATTAATGAAAAACTGTTTTTT. It is translated as CASSQEGTGINEKLFF.